The 22 T cell receptor beta chains listed next were all sequenced from one sample in a study of blood T cell repertoires in COVID-19. The data were produced by immunoSEQ multiplex PCR, yet TCRdb's version contains in-frame clones alone and is incomplete. The sample consists of 300,000 to 450,000 clones, approximately 81% of them appearing once. The source material was peripheral blood. The receptors derive from a woman younger than 35 with acute or convalescent COVID-19.

This chain connects TRBV28 to TRBJ1-4, with D perhaps TRBD1 (5 bases). Germline lookup yields CDR1 MDHEN and CDR2 SYDVKM. This CDR3 comprises 15 residues. The V end was cut by 8 bases, the J end by 4 bases, with 17 bases between. CDR3 protein: CASEKIGGNNEKLFF. DNA of the CDR3: TGTGCCAGCGAAAAAATCGGGGGGAATAATGAAAAACTGTTTTTT.

This clone was observed a single time. The rearrangement joins TRBV6-5 to TRBJ2-7; D may be TRBD2 (6 bases). The CDR3 sequence is 16 residues long. The germline gives CDR1 MNHEY, CDR2 SVGAGI. Between the trimmed V and J ends, which lost 2 bases and 3 bases, there was a span of 17 bases. The CDR3 protein is CASSYMVETGVYEQYF. Here the CDR3 DNA reads TGTGCCAGCAGTTACATGGTCGAAACGGGAGTCTACGAGCAGTACTTC.

This clone is a singleton in its sample. The chain recombines TRBV9 with TRBJ1-2; TRBD1 agrees at 9 bases. Germline V gene lookup returns CDR1 SGDLS and CDR2 YYNGEE. V trimming: 2 bases; J trimming: 4 bases; junction bases outside the gene matches: 6. The CDR3 extends over 15 amino acids. CDR3 sequence: CASSVGTGRFYGYTF. The CDR3 region has the DNA TGTGCCAGCAGCGTCGGGACAGGGCGTTTCTATGGCTACACCTTC.

The CDR3 spells CASGLGTGVGYGYTF. In DNA, the CDR3 is TGTGCTAGTGGTTTGGGGACAGGGGTAGGGTATGGCTACACCTTC. V gene TRBV12-5 combines with J gene TRBJ1-2, with 9 bases aligning to TRBD1. Germline CDR1 is LGHNT and CDR2 is FRNRAP. This CDR3 region has 15 residues. V was clipped by 1 base and J by 5 bases; unmatched bases: 5. Using reference TRBV12-5 and TRBJ1-2 for the parts outside the CDR3, the full variable domain is DARVTQTPRHKVTEMGQEVTMRCQPILGHNTVFWYRQTMMQGLELLAYFRNRAPLDDSGMPKDRFSAEMPDATLATLKIQPSEPRDSAVYFCASGLGTGVGYGYTFGSGTRLTVV.

J is TRBJ1-1 and V is TRBV19, with D uncertain. The ends were cut back, 5 bases at V and 5 bases at J, with 18 bases in the middle. Germline loops: CDR1 LNHDA, CDR2 SQIVND (reference sequence). CDR3 length: 15 residues. CDR3 sequence: CASSLRAMEGTEAFF. CDR3 DNA: TGTGCCAGTAGTCTCAGAGCCATGGAGGGAACTGAAGCTTTCTTT. Combining the CDR3 with reference TRBV19 and TRBJ1-1 gives the whole variable domain DGGITQSPKYLFRKEGQNVTLSCEQNLNHDAMYWYRQDPGQGLRLIYYSQIVNDFQKGDIAEGYSVSREKKESFPLTVTSAQKNPTAFYLCASSLRAMEGTEAFFGQGTRLTVV.

This clone is a singleton in its sample. This chain joins TRBV11-2 and TRBJ2-3; 9 nucleotides align to TRBD2. This CDR3 spans 18 amino acids. Germline V lookup: CDR1 SGHAT, CDR2 FQNNGV. The ends lost 2 bases at V and 2 bases at J; junction bases unmatched: 11. The CDR3 DNA reads TGTGCCAGCAGCTTAAGTCGGCGGGAGGGCCCGTACACAGATACGCAGTATTTT. The encoded protein is CASSLSRREGPYTDTQYF.

This clone turned up a few times. The chain employs TRBV2 and TRBJ2-7, with TRBD1 identical over 7 bases. The CDR3 is made up of 13 amino acids. Per germline, CDR1 SNHLY and CDR2 FYNNEI. V trimming: 6 bases; J trimming: 2 bases; junction bases outside the gene matches: 4. The CDR3 loop reads CASSRTGAYEQYF. CDR3 sequence (DNA): TGTGCCAGCAGCCGGACAGGAGCCTACGAGCAGTACTTC.

This chain links TRBV7-9 with TRBJ1-5; D unclear. Germline V lookup: CDR1 SEHNR, CDR2 FQNEAQ (reference sequence). This CDR3 spans 14 amino acids. V lost 2 bases and J 2 bases, leaving 7 bases between the germline ends. This CDR3 reads CASSLSGGNQPQHF. The CDR3 DNA reads TGTGCCAGCAGCTTATCCGGGGGCAATCAGCCCCAGCATTTT.

The chain joins TRBV28 to TRBJ1-5; D unresolved. Germline loops: CDR1 MDHEN, CDR2 SYDVKM. The CDR3 is 13 residues long. Trimming removed 6 bases from V and 5 bases from J, with 11 bases in between. CDR3 sequence (DNA): TGTGCCAGCAGCCCTCCTTCTGATCAGCCCCAGCATTTT. This translates into CASSPPSDQPQHF.

The gene calls are TRBV2 and TRBJ1-2; D perhaps matches TRBD1 (6 bases). The CDR3 contains 13 residues. In germline, CDR1 is SNHLY, CDR2 FYNNEI. Trimming shortened V by 2 bases and J by 8 bases, and 12 bases separated the two germline ends. The CDR3 here is CASSERTAGGYTF. The CDR3 DNA is TGTGCCAGCAGTGAAAGGACAGCGGGGGGCTACACCTTC.

V and J are TRBV5-1 and TRBJ1-3; D is uncertain. V shed 1 base and J shed 0 bases, with 11 bases lying between them. The germline gives CDR1 SGHRS, CDR2 YFSETQ. CDR3 length: 16 residues. Here the CDR3 DNA reads TGCGCCAGCAGCTTGATTCCCCCAGACTCTGGAAACACCATATATTTT. Translated, it gives CASSLIPPDSGNTIYF.

This sequence joins TRBV7-9 and TRBJ1-2; the D is unclear. The CDR3 totals 13 residues. The germline CDR1 and CDR2 sequences are SEHNR and FQNEAQ (reference sequence). V was cut by 4 bases and J by 8 bases, with 14 bases left in between. The CDR3 DNA reads TGTGCCAGCAGCTGGGCCGACGGAGGCGGCTACACCTTC. Amino acids: CASSWADGGGYTF. The full variable domain, completed using reference TRBV7-9 and TRBJ1-2, is DTGVSQNPRHKITKRGQNVTFRCDPISEHNRLYWYRQTLGQGPEFLTYFQNEAQLEKSRLLSDRFSAERPKGSFSTLEIQRTEQGDSAMYLCASSWADGGGYTFGSGTRLTVV.

V gene TRBV18 combines with J gene TRBJ1-1; TRBD1 agrees at 7 bases. Germline CDR1 KGHSH, CDR2 LQKENI. This CDR3 spans 16 amino acids. After removal of 3 bases from V and 0 bases from J, the junction contained 7 bases not matched to a gene. CDR3 nucleotide sequence: TGTGCCAGCTCACCCGGGACAGAGTTCATGAACACTGAAGCTTTCTTT. It encodes CASSPGTEFMNTEAFF.

V gene TRBV6-5 combines with J gene TRBJ1-5, with 8 bases identical to TRBD1. This CDR3 region has 14 residues. Unmatched junction bases numbered 6, after V lost 6 bases and J lost 5 bases. CDR1 MNHEY and CDR2 SVGAGI come from the germline V gene. CDR3 residues: CASSRGTGDQPQHF. The CDR3 region has the DNA TGTGCCAGCAGCCGGGGGACAGGTGATCAGCCCCAGCATTTT.

The CDR3 region has the DNA TGCAGCGTTTCACAGGGCGAAGCTTTCTTT. Translating it yields CSVSQGEAFF. This sequence joins TRBV29-1 and TRBJ1-1, with D tentatively TRBD1 (6 bases). The CDR3 runs 10 residues. Germline V gene sequence: CDR1 SQVTM, CDR2 ANQGSEA. V was clipped by 5 bases and J by 8 bases, with 9 bases between them.

The V gene is TRBV28, the J gene TRBJ2-2; 8 bases align to TRBD1. CDR3 length: 16 residues. Germline CDR1 is MDHEN and CDR2 is SYDVKM. Unmatched junction bases numbered 7, after V lost 6 bases and J lost 1 base. DNA for the CDR3: TGTGCCAGCAGCCGGACAGGGACAGTGAACACCGGGGAGCTGTTTTTT. Protein product: CASSRTGTVNTGELFF.

This clone was found once. V gene TRBV6-5 combines with J gene TRBJ2-7; no firm D call. The V and J ends lost 6 bases and 4 bases respectively, with 13 bases between them. Germline V lookup: CDR1 MNHEY, CDR2 SVGAGI. The CDR3 has 13 residues. CDR3 DNA sequence: TGTGCCAGCAGCTTTGCAGGTCTATACGAGCAGTACTTC. Amino acids: CASSFAGLYEQYF.

J is TRBJ2-1 and V is TRBV9; tentative D call: TRBD1 (6 bases). The CDR3 contains 16 residues. The ends were cut back, 0 bases at V and 6 bases at J, with 16 bases in the middle. The germline CDR1 and CDR2 sequences are SGDLS and YYNGEE. The CDR3 protein is CASSVAGAGAANEQFF. DNA for the CDR3: TGTGCCAGCAGCGTAGCAGGGGCGGGTGCGGCCAATGAGCAGTTCTTC. Full variable domain (remainder filled in from reference TRBV9 and TRBJ2-1): DSGVTQTPKHLITATGQRVTLRCSPRSGDLSVYWYQQSLDQGLQFLIQYYNGEERAKGNILERFSAQQFPDLHSELNLSSLELGDSALYFCASSVAGAGAANEQFFGPGTRLTVL.

The chain couples TRBV20-1 to TRBJ1-2; D uncertain. This CDR3 comprises 11 residues. The germline V gene encodes CDR1 DFQATT and CDR2 SNEGSKA (reference sequence). Trimming left V 4 bases short and J 11 bases short, with 14 bases between. Here the CDR3 DNA reads TGCAGTGCTACGTTATTCAGGAGGTACACCTTC. Encoded protein: CSATLFRRYTF.

CDR3 in DNA: TGTGCCAGCAGTTACGGTAGAGGGTTTTCTAATTCACCCCTCCACTTT. Residues: CASSYGRGFSNSPLHF. The V gene is TRBV6-5, the J gene TRBJ1-6, with unresolved D. This CDR3 has 16 amino acids. CDR1 MNHEY and CDR2 SVGAGI come from the germline V gene. Deletions cut 2 bases from V and 6 bases from J, with 14 bases between.

The sample holds one count of this clone. This chain connects TRBV9 to TRBJ2-7; D is unclear. Germline loops: CDR1 SGDLS, CDR2 YYNGEE. V lost 4 bases and J 7 bases, leaving 12 bases between the germline ends. CDR3 length: 12 amino acids. DNA for the CDR3: TGTGCCAGCAGCACCCCCGCACGGGAGCAGTACTTC. Translated, it gives CASSTPAREQYF.

J is TRBJ2-3 and V is TRBV3-1 (or the pseudogene TRBV3-2); TRBD2 aligns across 15 bases. The CDR3 is made up of 16 amino acids. V lost 4 bases, J lost 6 bases, and 5 bases stayed unmatched. Germline V CDR1 and CDR2: LGHDT, YNNKEL (reference sequence). Here the CDR3 reads CASSRGLAGGVDTQYF. The CDR3 DNA follows: TGTGCCAGCAGCCGAGGACTAGCGGGAGGGGTGGATACGCAGTATTTT.